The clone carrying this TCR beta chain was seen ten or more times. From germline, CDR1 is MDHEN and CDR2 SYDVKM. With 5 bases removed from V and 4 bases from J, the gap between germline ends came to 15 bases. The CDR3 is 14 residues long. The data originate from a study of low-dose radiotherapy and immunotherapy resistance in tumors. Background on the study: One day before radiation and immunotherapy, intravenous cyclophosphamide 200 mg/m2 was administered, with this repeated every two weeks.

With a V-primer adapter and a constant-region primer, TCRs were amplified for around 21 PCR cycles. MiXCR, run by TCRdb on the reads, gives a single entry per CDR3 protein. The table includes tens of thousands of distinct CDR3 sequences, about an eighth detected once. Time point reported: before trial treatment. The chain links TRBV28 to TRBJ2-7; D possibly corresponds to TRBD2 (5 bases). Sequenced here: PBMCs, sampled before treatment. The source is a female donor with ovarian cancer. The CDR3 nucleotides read TGTGCCAGCAGTCCCCCAGGTCGGGGTTACGAGCAGTACTTC. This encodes CASSPPGRGYEQYF.